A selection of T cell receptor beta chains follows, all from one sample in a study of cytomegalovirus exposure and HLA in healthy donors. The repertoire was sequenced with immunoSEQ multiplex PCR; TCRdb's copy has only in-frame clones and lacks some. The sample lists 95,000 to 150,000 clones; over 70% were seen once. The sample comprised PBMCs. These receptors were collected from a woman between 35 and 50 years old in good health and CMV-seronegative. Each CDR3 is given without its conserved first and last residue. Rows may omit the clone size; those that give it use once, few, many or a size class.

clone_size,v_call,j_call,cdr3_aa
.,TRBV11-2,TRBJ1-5,ASSPQGNQPQH
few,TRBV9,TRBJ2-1,ASSALGDNTYNEQF
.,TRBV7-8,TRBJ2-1,ASSQDFPAGLNEQF
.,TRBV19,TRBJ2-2,ASSPIAAGANTGELF
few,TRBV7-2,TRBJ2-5,ASRQTSGMVTQY
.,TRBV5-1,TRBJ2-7,ASSTGTGRTYEQY
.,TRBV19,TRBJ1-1,ASSIGTGFPEAF
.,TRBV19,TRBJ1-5,ASRGQDNQPQH
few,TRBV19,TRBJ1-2,ASSVRRGPANYGYT
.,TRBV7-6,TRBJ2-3,ASTLAGGIPPDTQY
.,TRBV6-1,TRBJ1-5,ASSEWGQGPGQPQH
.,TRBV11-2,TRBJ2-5,ASSLGIAGGRETQY
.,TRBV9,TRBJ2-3,ASSVGTTGTDTQY
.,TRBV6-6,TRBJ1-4,ASNYRGSNEKLF
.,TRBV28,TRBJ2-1,ASSLSIDYNEQF
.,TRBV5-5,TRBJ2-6,ASSTSGPVANVLT
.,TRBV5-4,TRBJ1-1,ASRVETGGVEAF
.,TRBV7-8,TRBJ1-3,ASSHTGSGNTIY
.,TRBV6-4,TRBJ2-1,ASSGEGGHNEQF
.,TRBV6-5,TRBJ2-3,ASSYFSGRAPDTQY
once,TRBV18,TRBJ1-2,ASSPTADRGQVGYT
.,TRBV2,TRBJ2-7,ASSQTEGQAISYEQY
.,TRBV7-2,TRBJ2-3,ASRGGRTDTQY
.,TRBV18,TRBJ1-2,ASSPGQGSSNYGYT
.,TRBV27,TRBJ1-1,ASSTKGGYTEAF
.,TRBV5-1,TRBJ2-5,ASSLATFQETQY
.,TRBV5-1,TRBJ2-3,ASSLDAGGLNTQY
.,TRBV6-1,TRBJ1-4,ASSLQGVDEKLF
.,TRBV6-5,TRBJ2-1,ASSYSMARGNDEQF
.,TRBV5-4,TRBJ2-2,ASSLEGSGELF
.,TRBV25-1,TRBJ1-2,ASSESRAGGSYGYT
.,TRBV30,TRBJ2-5,AWSGTSRGETQY
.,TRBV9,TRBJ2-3,ASSARTSGGPSSPDTQY
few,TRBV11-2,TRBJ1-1,ASTKAGTEAF
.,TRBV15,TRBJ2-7,ATSRVSAGGSAYEQY
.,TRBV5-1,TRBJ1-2,ASSTGTVGYGYT
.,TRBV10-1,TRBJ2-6,ASSLVPEREGPGANVLT
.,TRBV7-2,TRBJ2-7,ASSSLDNPYEQY
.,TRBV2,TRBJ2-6,ASRGTGWISGANVLT
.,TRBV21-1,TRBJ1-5,ASSKGDGGEQPQH
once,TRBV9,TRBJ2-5,ASSPGVAAQETQY
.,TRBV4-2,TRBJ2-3,ASSQVQGVTDTQY
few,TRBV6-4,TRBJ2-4,ASSYQSQRVNIQY
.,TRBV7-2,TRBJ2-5,ASSFGQTKVETQY
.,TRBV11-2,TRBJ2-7,ASSLGQGPYEQY
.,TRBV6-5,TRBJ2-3,ASSSPGLAGVGTQY
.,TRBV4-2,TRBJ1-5,ASSQGGGNNQPQH
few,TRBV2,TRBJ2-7,ASSDRGNEQY
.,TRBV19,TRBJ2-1,ASSIHDRGRLKNEQF